What follows are 2 T cell receptor beta chains derived from one specimen sequenced in a study of blood T cells in healthy people across ages. With a J-beta primer mix and a sample-barcoded 5' primer, a second PCR ran about 7 to 12 cycles. Each CDR3 protein is one row after TCRdb ran MiXCR on the 5' RACE reads. The repertoire holds 1.5 million to 2 million distinct CDR3 sequences, with about 49% as singletons. Sequenced input: blood. Receptors originate from a woman in her thirties or forties in good health.

The chain combines TRBV27 with TRBJ2-3, with D possibly being TRBD1 (5 bases). V shed 1 base and J shed 3 bases, with 11 bases lying between them. CDR3 size: 15 residues. CDR1 MNHEY and CDR2 SMNVEV come from the germline V gene (reference sequence). This CDR3 reads CASSLLTAGTDTQYF. DNA of the CDR3: TGTGCCAGCAGTTTATTGACAGCAGGAACAGATACGCAGTATTTT.

J is TRBJ1-6 and V is TRBV4-2; D uncertain. CDR1 and CDR2 (germline): LGHNA, YNFKEQ. V shed 0 bases and J shed 8 bases, with 17 bases lying between them. This CDR3 has 17 amino acids. The CDR3 nucleotides are TGTGCCAGCAGCCAAGATTTTTGGATTGTTGGGGATTCACCCCTCCACTTT. Protein sequence: CASSQDFWIVGDSPLHF.